Below, 32 T cell receptor beta chains from the same sample are listed, as sequenced in a study of early T cells in non-severe SARS-CoV-2 infection (dated by TCRdb to 2020 to 2022). Receptors were amplified or captured by 5' RACE. TCRdb lists the instrument as NextSeq 500. In TCRdb, the public reads were trimmed at Q25 with fastp and aligned with MiXCR, with productive beta chains retained. Each entry merges the rows of one CDR3 protein and shows their most common DNA and genes. The table for this sample lists roughly 70,000 distinct CDR3 sequences; around 12% of them were counted only once. The ten biggest clones cover 1.3% of the sample. The specimen sequenced was whole blood. These receptors originate from an adult who was a healthcare worker with PCR-confirmed SARS-CoV-2 infection or an uninfected control (not recorded which).

This clonotype was seen a few times. The CDR3 sequence: CASSGGQTDGEKLFF. In DNA, the CDR3 is TGTGCCAGCAGCGGCGGACAGACTGATGGGGAAAAACTGTTTTTT. V and J are TRBV13 and TRBJ1-4, with D perhaps TRBD1 (6 bases). The V and J ends lost 5 bases and 8 bases respectively, with 18 bases between them. CDR3 length: 15 residues. CDR1 and CDR2 from the germline V gene are PRHDT and FYEKMQ (reference sequence).

This clonotype was detected ten times or more. This rearrangement joins TRBV20-1 to TRBJ2-1; 11 nucleotides agree with TRBD2. CDR3 length: 17 residues. CDR1 DFQATT and CDR2 SNEGSKA come from the germline V gene (reference sequence). The V gene end was trimmed by 5 bases and the J gene end by 2 bases; junction bases not matched to a gene: 11. CDR3 region: CSAPFSGRALTYNEQFF. CDR3 nucleotides: TGCAGTGCTCCTTTTAGCGGGAGGGCCCTAACCTACAATGAGCAGTTCTTC.

CDR3 nucleotides: TGCGCCAGCAGCCAAGTAACTAGCGGCCCCTACGAGCAGTACTTC. Protein sequence: CASSQVTSGPYEQYF. The V and J genes are TRBV4-3 and TRBJ2-7, with TRBD2 matching 8 bases. Germline V gene data show CDR1 as LGHNA and CDR2 as YSLEER. V was pared by 1 base and J by 2 bases, with 4 bases of the junction left unmatched. The CDR3 is 15 amino acids.

The sample holds a few counts of this clonotype. This chain connects TRBV5-5 to TRBJ1-1; D is uncertain. Germline loops: CDR1 SGHKS, CDR2 YYEKEE (reference sequence). V was shortened by 2 bases and J by 3 bases, with 11 bases between the two germline ends. This CDR3 spans 14 amino acids. CDR3 protein: CASSFSGSDTEAFF. The CDR3 DNA is TGTGCCAGCAGCTTTAGTGGGTCGGACACTGAAGCTTTCTTT.

Ten or more counts support this clonotype. This chain joins TRBV12-3 or TRBV12-4 and TRBJ1-2; TRBD1 aligns across 7 bases. This CDR3 region has 13 residues. Trimming removed 3 bases from V and 3 bases from J; junction bases left unmatched: 1. The DNA of the CDR3 is TGTGCCAGCAGTTTTCAGGGGGACTATGGCTACACCTTC. Residues: CASSFQGDYGYTF.

This clonotype was observed many times. This chain joins TRBV10-2 and TRBJ2-7; TRBD2 matches 10 bases. The CDR3 extends over 16 amino acids. Germline lookup yields CDR1 WSHSY and CDR2 SAAADI. V was pared by 3 bases and J by 3 bases, with 8 bases of the junction left unmatched. The DNA for the CDR3 is TGCGCCAGCAGTGATTATGGACTAGCGGAGGACTACGAGCAGTACTTC. It yields the protein CASSDYGLAEDYEQYF.

The rearrangement uses TRBV28 and TRBJ2-1; the match to TRBD1 covers 8 bases. The V segment lost 5 bases and the J segment 8 bases; nucleotides outside the gene matches: 8. The CDR3 runs to 14 residues. The germline V gene encodes CDR1 MDHEN and CDR2 SYDVKM. CDR3 in amino acids: CASSAGQAFDEQFF. CDR3 nucleotides: TGTGCCAGCAGTGCGGGACAGGCTTTTGATGAGCAGTTCTTC.

This clonotype showed up many times. The CDR3 spells CASSYYPPGTGGIQPQHF. CDR3 nucleotides: TGTGCCAGCAGTTACTACCCGCCTGGGACAGGCGGTATTCAGCCCCAGCATTTT. The V gene is TRBV6-5, the J gene TRBJ1-5; 8 bases fit TRBD1. From germline, CDR1 is MNHEY and CDR2 SVGAGI. The ends lost 1 base at V and 6 bases at J; junction bases unmatched: 14. The CDR3 spans 18 residues.

This clonotype was recorded many times. The genes are TRBV10-2 and TRBJ1-1, with 7 bases aligning to TRBD1. V was clipped by 8 bases and J by 0 bases; unmatched bases: 3. The CDR3 has 13 amino acids. The germline V gene has CDR1 WSHSY and CDR2 SAAADI. CDR3 sequence (DNA): TGCGCCAGCGTGGGACAGCTGAACACTGAAGCTTTCTTT. Its translation: CASVGQLNTEAFF.

This clonotype was seen ten or more times. The chain combines TRBV25-1 with TRBJ2-5; the D is unclear. Germline V gene sequence: CDR1 MGHDK, CDR2 SYGVNS. There are 14 residues in the CDR3. V lost 3 bases, J lost 1 base, and 9 bases lay in between. In DNA form, the CDR3 reads TGTGCCAGCAGTGATAAGTACAGCCAAGAGACCCAGTACTTC. This gives the protein CASSDKYSQETQYF.

This clonotype was picked up many times. V and J are TRBV29-1 and TRBJ1-5, with TRBD1 matching over 12 bases. With 5 bases clipped from V and 7 bases from J, the junction kept 9 bases outside the gene matches. The CDR3 extends over 15 amino acids. Germline lookup yields CDR1 SQVTM and CDR2 ANQGSEA. CDR3 residues: CSVTEGQGARQPQHF. The CDR3 nucleotides are TGCAGCGTTACCGAGGGACAGGGGGCTCGACAGCCCCAGCATTTT.

This clonotype is medium-sized by share. J is TRBJ2-2 and V is TRBV28; TRBD1 matches 10 bases. The CDR3 has 15 amino acids. The V gene's germline CDR1 is MDHEN and CDR2 SYDVKM. Unmatched junction bases numbered 8, after V lost 6 bases and J lost 7 bases. CDR3 protein: CASRTGTGEIGELFF. In DNA, the CDR3 is TGTGCCAGCAGAACCGGGACAGGGGAGATCGGGGAGCTGTTTTTT. Full variable domain (missing parts from reference TRBV28 and TRBJ2-2): DVKVTQSSRYLVKRTGEKVFLECVQDMDHENMFWYRQDPGLGLRLIYFSYDVKMKEKGDIPEGYSVSREKKERFSLILESASTNQTSMYLCASRTGTGEIGELFFGEGSRLTVL.

This clonotype was recorded many times. The V gene is TRBV20-1, the J gene TRBJ2-3; 9 bases line up with TRBD1. J lost 2 bases, V lost 3 bases, and 3 bases had no gene match. The CDR3 extends over 14 amino acids. Germline CDR1 reads DFQATT; CDR2 reads SNEGSKA (reference sequence). The DNA of the CDR3 is TGCAGTGCTAGCGGACAGGGGAACACAGATACGCAGTATTTT. Protein sequence: CSASGQGNTDTQYF.

This clonotype was counted a few times. A single base separates this from a much larger clone, so it may be a read error. The J gene is TRBJ2-1, the V gene TRBV7-8; D unresolved. Trimming left V 4 bases short and J 8 bases short, with 15 bases between. Germline V gives CDR1 SGHVS, CDR2 FQNEAQ. This CDR3 has 14 amino acids. The CDR3 bases are TGTGCCAGCAGCTCCCTACAGAGTAGGGATGAGCAGTTCTTC. This translates into CASSSLQSRDEQFF. Full variable domain (rest looked up from reference TRBV7-8 and TRBJ2-1): GAGVSQSPRYKVAKRGQDVALRCDPISGHVSLFWYQQALGQGPEFLTYFQNEAQLDKSGLPSDRFFAERPEGSVSTLKIQRTQQEDSAVYLCASSSLQSRDEQFFGPGTRLTVL.

The rearrangement links TRBV7-2 to TRBJ2-1, with 8 bases aligning to TRBD2. CDR3 length: 13 amino acids. The junction had 3 bases not matched to a gene; V was cut back by 2 bases and J by 9 bases. From germline, CDR1 is SGHTA and CDR2 FQGNSA. DNA of the CDR3: TGTGCCAGCAGCTTACTAGCGGGTAGTGAGCAGTTCTTC. Its protein product is CASSLLAGSEQFF.

This clonotype has a count of ten or more. The chain recombines TRBV14 with TRBJ2-3, with D unresolved. Germline-derived CDR1 and CDR2 are SGHDN and FVKESK. The CDR3 is 15 residues long. V was clipped by 2 bases and J by 0 bases, with 9 bases between them. The CDR3, as DNA: TGTGCCAGCAGCCAACGCTCTATTAGCACAGATACGCAGTATTTT. Translation: CASSQRSISTDTQYF. The entire variable domain, with the rest obtained from reference TRBV14 and TRBJ2-3, is as follows: EAGVTQFPSHSVIEKGQTVTLRCDPISGHDNLYWYRRVMGKEIKFLLHFVKESKQDESGMPNNRFLAERTGGTYSTLKVQPAELEDSGVYFCASSQRSISTDTQYFGPGTRLTVL.

This clonotype was counted ten times or more. V is TRBV20-1 and J is TRBJ1-6; D not certain. Germline lookup yields CDR1 DFQATT and CDR2 SNEGSKA (reference sequence). This CDR3 region has 13 residues. The V end lost 2 bases, the J end lost 7 bases, and 9 bases lay between the germline ends. CDR3 sequence: CSARLMENSPLHF. The CDR3, as DNA: TGCAGTGCTAGACTCATGGAGAATTCACCCCTCCACTTT.

This clonotype was seen many times. The chain links TRBV20-1 to TRBJ1-5; 10 positions match TRBD1. The V and J ends lost 6 bases and 5 bases, in that order; junction bases with no gene match: 13. This CDR3 is built from 16 residues. Looked up from germline, CDR1 is DFQATT and CDR2 is SNEGSKA (reference sequence). CDR3 sequence reads: CSAIQAGDRGHQPQHF. The CDR3 bases are TGCAGTGCCATCCAAGCCGGGGACAGGGGCCATCAGCCCCAGCATTTT.

The rearrangement joins TRBV5-1 to TRBJ2-4; the D gene is possibly TRBD1 (6 bases). CDR3 length equals 17 residues. Trimming cost V 2 bases and J 4 bases, with 19 bases left between them. The V gene's germline CDR1 is SGHRS and CDR2 YFSETQ. CDR3 protein: CASSFGGQPGKKNIQYF. The CDR3 DNA reads as TGCGCCAGCAGCTTTGGAGGACAGCCGGGGAAGAAAAACATTCAGTACTTC.

This clonotype has a count of ten or more. CDR3 amino acids: CASSHLRTGANTGELFF. The DNA for the CDR3 is TGTGCCAGCAGCCACCTCAGGACAGGAGCGAACACCGGGGAGCTGTTTTTT. The V and J genes are TRBV12-3 or TRBV12-4 and TRBJ2-2, with TRBD1 identical over 7 bases. CDR3 length equals 17 residues. Losses at the gene ends were 6 bases for V and 0 bases for J; bases not matched to a gene: 10.

This clonotype was detected ten times or more. CDR3 sequence reads: CASSLKIGAGDTQYF. CDR3 coding DNA: TGTGCCAGCAGCTTAAAAATCGGGGCAGGAGATACGCAGTATTTT. The V and J genes are TRBV7-9 and TRBJ2-3, with D perhaps matching TRBD1 or TRBD2 (5 bases each). The V end lost 2 bases, the J end lost 5 bases, and 14 bases lay between the germline ends. Germline V gene data show CDR1 as SEHNR and CDR2 as FQNEAQ (reference sequence). There are 15 residues in the CDR3.

Many counts were recorded for this clonotype. This sequence joins TRBV5-4 and TRBJ2-3; TRBD1 or TRBD2 may be the D gene (7 bases each). The germline V gene encodes CDR1 SGHNT and CDR2 YYREEE (reference sequence). The CDR3 extends over 15 amino acids. V shed 2 bases and J shed 0 bases, with 10 bases lying between them. CDR3 loop: CASSFRGGSTDTQYF. DNA of the CDR3: TGTGCCAGCAGCTTCAGGGGGGGTAGCACAGATACGCAGTATTTT. The whole variable domain, remainder taken from reference TRBV5-4 and TRBJ2-3, is ETGVTQSPTHLIKTRGQQVTLRCSSQSGHNTVSWYQQALGQGPQFIFQYYREEENGRGNFPPRFSGLQFPNYSSELNVNALELDDSALYLCASSFRGGSTDTQYFGPGTRLTVL.

There are many counts of this clonotype. This chain connects TRBV7-9 to TRBJ2-1; TRBD2 might be the D (6 bases). The CDR3 contains 14 residues. CDR1 and CDR2 (germline): SEHNR, FQNEAQ (reference sequence). V gave up 3 bases and J gave up 5 bases, with 11 bases separating them. The CDR3 DNA is TGTGCCAGCAGCTTTGGAACTAGCCACAATGAGCAGTTCTTC. Residues: CASSFGTSHNEQFF.

This clonotype has at least ten counts. The V call is TRBV29-1, the J call TRBJ1-1; no clear D. The CDR3 extends over 11 amino acids. Trimming removed 6 bases at V and 1 base at J, with 6 bases between. Germline V CDR1 and CDR2: SQVTM, ANQGSEA. CDR3 bases: TGCAGCGTGGCAAGGAACACTGAAGCTTTCTTT. Translating it yields CSVARNTEAFF.

This sequence joins TRBV28 and TRBJ2-4; tentative D call: TRBD1 (6 bases). CDR1 and CDR2 from the germline V gene are MDHEN and SYDVKM. This CDR3 contains 13 residues. Trimming removed 6 bases at V and 7 bases at J, with 13 bases between. CDR3 DNA sequence: TGTGCCAGCAGAGGGACACCATCGAACATTCAGTACTTC. Amino acid sequence: CASRGTPSNIQYF.

This clonotype was counted at least ten times. The genes are TRBV2 and TRBJ2-1, with a weak D call TRBD2 (5 bases). Trimming shortened V by 8 bases and J by 10 bases, and 12 bases separated the two germline ends. CDR3 length: 11 residues. The germline V gene has CDR1 SNHLY and CDR2 FYNNEI. DNA for the CDR3: TGTGCCAGCCGTGGAGGTGGAGAGCAGTTCTTC. Protein product: CASRGGGEQFF.

This clonotype occurred many times. The chain couples TRBV20-1 to TRBJ2-7, with 7 bases matching TRBD2. With 0 bases clipped from V and 6 bases from J, the junction kept 8 bases outside the gene matches. The CDR3 runs to 14 residues. Germline CDR1 and CDR2: DFQATT and SNEGSKA (reference sequence). The CDR3 DNA reads as TGCAGTGCTAGAGATTTGGGAGGGCCGGGCGAGCAGTACTTC. Translation: CSARDLGGPGEQYF.

The chain combines TRBV7-2 with TRBJ2-7, with D unresolved. This CDR3 contains 13 residues. The V gene lost 6 bases and the J gene lost 4 bases, with 13 bases spanning the gap. Germline values: CDR1 SGHTA, CDR2 FQGNSA. The CDR3 sequence: CASSTGPLYEQYF. The CDR3 DNA reads as TGTGCCAGCAGTACCGGACCTCTATACGAGCAGTACTTC.

The sample holds many counts of this clonotype. The CDR3 sequence: CASSPRTYSGNTIYF. The CDR3 nucleotides are TGTGCCAGCAGCCCTAGGACTTACTCTGGAAACACCATATATTTT. The chain couples TRBV9 to TRBJ1-3, with no clear D. CDR1 is SGDLS and CDR2 is YYNGEE in the germline V gene. The CDR3 length is 15 residues. Trimming cost V 4 bases and J 0 bases, with 11 bases left between them.

This clonotype turned up a few times. This chain connects TRBV29-1 to TRBJ2-7, with 11 bases lining up with TRBD2. This CDR3 has 13 residues. Trimming removed 7 bases from V and 3 bases from J; junction bases left unmatched: 5. CDR1 and CDR2 from the germline V gene are SQVTM and ANQGSEA. The CDR3: CSAETSGNYEQYF. The CDR3 region has the DNA TGCAGCGCCGAGACTAGCGGGAACTACGAGCAGTACTTC.

V is TRBV29-1 and J is TRBJ2-7, with no clear D. Germline lookup yields CDR1 SQVTM and CDR2 ANQGSEA. V was pared by 6 bases and J by 7 bases, with 13 bases between. This CDR3 has 11 residues. CDR3 sequence: CSVTQLGEQYF. Written as DNA, the CDR3 is TGCAGCGTGACCCAACTGGGGGAGCAGTACTTC.

This clonotype was recorded a few times. The genes are TRBV2 and TRBJ1-2; the D is unclear. The CDR3 sequence is 14 residues long. Trimming removed 5 bases at V and 0 bases at J, with 10 bases between. Germline V gene sequence: CDR1 SNHLY, CDR2 FYNNEI. DNA for the CDR3: TGTGCCAGCAGTACCCAGGATACTAACTATGGCTACACCTTC. Encoded protein: CASSTQDTNYGYTF.